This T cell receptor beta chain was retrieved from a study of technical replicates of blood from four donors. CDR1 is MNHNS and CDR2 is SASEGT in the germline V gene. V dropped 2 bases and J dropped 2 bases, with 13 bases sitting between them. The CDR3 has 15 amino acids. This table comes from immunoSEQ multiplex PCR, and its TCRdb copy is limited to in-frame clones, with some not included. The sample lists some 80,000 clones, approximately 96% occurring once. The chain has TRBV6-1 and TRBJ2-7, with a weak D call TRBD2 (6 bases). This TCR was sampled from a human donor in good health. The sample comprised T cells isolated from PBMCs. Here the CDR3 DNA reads TGTGCCAGCAGTGAAAGGGGAGGTGAGGCCTACGAGCAGTACTTC. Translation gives CASSERGGEAYEQYF.